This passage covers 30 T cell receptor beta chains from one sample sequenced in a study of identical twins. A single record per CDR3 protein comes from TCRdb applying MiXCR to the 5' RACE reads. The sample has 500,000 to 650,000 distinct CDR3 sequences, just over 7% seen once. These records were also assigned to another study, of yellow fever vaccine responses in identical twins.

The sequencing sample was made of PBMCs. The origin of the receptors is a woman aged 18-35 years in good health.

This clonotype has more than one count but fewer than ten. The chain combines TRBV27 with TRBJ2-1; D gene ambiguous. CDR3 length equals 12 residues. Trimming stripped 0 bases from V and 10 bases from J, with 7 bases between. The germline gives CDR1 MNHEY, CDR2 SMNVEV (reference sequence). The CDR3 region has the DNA TGTGCCAGCAGTTTATCGGCGAGAGAGCAGTTCTTC. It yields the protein CASSLSAREQFF.

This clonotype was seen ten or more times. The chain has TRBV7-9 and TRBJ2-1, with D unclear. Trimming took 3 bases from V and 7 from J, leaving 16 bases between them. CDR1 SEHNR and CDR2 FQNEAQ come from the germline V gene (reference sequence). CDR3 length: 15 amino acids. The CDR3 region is CASSFGPFSLNEQFF. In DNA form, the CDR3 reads TGTGCCAGCAGCTTCGGTCCATTTTCTCTGAATGAGCAGTTCTTC.

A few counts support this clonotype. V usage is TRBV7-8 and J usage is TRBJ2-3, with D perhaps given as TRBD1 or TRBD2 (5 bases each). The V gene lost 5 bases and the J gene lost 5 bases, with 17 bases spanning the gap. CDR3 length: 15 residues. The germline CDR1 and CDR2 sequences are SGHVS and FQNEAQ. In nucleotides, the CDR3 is TGTGCCAGCAGCAAAGCCGGGACGTACAAAGATACGCAGTATTTT. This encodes CASSKAGTYKDTQYF.

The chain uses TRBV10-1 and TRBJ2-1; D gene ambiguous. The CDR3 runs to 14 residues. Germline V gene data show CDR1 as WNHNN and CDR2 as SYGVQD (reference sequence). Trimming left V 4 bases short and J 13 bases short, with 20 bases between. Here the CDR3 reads CASSGRVSTQDQFF. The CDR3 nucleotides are TGCGCCAGCAGTGGACGGGTATCAACCCAGGACCAGTTCTTC.

The chain's CDR3 is CAISDLLGTRELFF. The CDR3, as DNA: TGTGCCATCAGTGATCTATTAGGAACCAGGGAGCTGTTTTTT. This chain joins TRBV10-3 and TRBJ2-2; D remains unclear. The CDR3 totals 14 residues. Germline assignment: CDR1 ENHRY and CDR2 SYGVKD. The V gene lost 3 bases and the J gene lost 9 bases, with 14 bases spanning the gap.

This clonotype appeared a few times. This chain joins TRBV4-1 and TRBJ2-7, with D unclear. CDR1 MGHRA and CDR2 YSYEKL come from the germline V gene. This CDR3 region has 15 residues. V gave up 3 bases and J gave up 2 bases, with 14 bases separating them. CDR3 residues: CASSHPGGVTYEQYF. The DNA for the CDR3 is TGCGCCAGCAGCCATCCTGGTGGAGTTACCTACGAGCAGTACTTC.

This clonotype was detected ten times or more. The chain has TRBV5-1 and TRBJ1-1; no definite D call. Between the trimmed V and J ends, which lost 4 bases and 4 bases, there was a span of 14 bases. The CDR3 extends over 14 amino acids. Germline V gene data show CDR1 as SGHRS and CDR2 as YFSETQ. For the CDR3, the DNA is TGCGCCAGCAGCGAATTTACAGTGGCCACTGAAGCTTTCTTT. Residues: CASSEFTVATEAFF.

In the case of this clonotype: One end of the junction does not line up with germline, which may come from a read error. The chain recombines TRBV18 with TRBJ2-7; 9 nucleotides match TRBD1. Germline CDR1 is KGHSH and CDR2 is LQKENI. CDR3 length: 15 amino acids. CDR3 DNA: TGTGCCAGCTCCCCACGCGGGACAGGGTTGGGGGAGCAGTACTTC. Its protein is CASSPRGTGLGEQYF.

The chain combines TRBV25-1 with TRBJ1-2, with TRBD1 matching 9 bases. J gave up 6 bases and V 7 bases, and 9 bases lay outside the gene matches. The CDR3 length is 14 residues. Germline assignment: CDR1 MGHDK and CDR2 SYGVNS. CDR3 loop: CASKGTGNWNGYTF. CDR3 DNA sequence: TGTGCCAGCAAAGGGACAGGGAATTGGAATGGCTACACCTTC.

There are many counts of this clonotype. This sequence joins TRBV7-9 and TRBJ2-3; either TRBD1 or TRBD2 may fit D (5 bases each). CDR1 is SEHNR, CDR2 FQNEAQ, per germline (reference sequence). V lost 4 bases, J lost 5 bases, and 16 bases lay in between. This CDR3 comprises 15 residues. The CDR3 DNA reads TGTGCCAGCAGCTCGACGGGGCGCTCGGGAGATACGCAGTATTTT. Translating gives CASSSTGRSGDTQYF.

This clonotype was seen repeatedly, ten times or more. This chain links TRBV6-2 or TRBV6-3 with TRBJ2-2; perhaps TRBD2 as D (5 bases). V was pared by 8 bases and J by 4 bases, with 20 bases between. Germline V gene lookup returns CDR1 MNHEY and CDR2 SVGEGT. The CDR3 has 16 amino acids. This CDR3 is CASGLRSPRATGELFF. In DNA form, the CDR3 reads TGTGCCAGCGGGTTGAGAAGCCCGCGGGCCACCGGGGAGCTGTTTTTT.

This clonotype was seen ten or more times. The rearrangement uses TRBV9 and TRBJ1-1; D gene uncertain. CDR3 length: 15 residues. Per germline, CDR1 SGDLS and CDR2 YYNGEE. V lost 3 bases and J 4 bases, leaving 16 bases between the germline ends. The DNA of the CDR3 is TGTGCCAGCAGCGAAAGTTCGGCTCTCGGCACTGAAGCTTTCTTT. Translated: CASSESSALGTEAFF.

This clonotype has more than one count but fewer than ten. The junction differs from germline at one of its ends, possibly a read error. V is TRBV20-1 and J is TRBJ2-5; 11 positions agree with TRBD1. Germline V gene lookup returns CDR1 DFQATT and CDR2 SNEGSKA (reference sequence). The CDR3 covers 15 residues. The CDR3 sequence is CSAWTGGYVGETQYF. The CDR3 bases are TGCAGTGCTTGGACAGGGGGCTACGTAGGAGAGACACAGTACTTC.

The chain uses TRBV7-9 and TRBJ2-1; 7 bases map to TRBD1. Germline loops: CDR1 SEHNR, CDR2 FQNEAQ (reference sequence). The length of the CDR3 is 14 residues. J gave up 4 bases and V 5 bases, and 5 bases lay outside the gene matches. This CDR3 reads CASSPTGQYNEQFF. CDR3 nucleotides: TGTGCCAGCAGCCCGACGGGACAGTACAATGAGCAGTTCTTC.

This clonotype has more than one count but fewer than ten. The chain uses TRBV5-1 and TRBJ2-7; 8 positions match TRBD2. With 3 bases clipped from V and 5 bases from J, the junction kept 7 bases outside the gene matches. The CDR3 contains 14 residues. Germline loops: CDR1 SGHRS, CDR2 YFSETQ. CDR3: CASSSGGGVNEQYF. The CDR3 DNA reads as TGCGCCAGCAGCTCGGGAGGGGGAGTCAACGAGCAGTACTTC.

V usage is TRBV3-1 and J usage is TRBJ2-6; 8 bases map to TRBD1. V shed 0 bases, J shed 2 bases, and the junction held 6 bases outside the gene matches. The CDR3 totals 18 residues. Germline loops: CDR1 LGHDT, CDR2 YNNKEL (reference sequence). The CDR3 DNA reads TGTGCCAGCAGCCAAGATCCAGGGGGCGGCACTGGGGCCAACGTCCTGACTTTC. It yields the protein CASSQDPGGGTGANVLTF.

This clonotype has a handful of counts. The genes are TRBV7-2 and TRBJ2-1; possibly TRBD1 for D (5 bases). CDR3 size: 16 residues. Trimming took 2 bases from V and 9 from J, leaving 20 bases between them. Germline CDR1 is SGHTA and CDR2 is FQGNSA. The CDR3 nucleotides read TGTGCCAGCAGCTTACGTCGGGCAGGGCCGGGCGGTGAGCAGTTCTTC. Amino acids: CASSLRRAGPGGEQFF.

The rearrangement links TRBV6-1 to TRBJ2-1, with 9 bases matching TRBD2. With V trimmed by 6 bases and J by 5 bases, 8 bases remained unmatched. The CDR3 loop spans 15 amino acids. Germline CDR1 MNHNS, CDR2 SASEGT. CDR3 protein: CASSKGLAYNNEQFF. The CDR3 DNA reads TGTGCCAGCAGCAAGGGACTAGCATACAACAATGAGCAGTTCTTC.

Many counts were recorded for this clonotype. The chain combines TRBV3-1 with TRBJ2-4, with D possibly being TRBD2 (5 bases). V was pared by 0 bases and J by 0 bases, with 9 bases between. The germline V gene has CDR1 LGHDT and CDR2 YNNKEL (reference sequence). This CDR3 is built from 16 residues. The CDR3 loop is CASSQDVGVAKNIQYF. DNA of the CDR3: TGTGCCAGCAGCCAAGACGTCGGGGTAGCCAAAAACATTCAGTACTTC.

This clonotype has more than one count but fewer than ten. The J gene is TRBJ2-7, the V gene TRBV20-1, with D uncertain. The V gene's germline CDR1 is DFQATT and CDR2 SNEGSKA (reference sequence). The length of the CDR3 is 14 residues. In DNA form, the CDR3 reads TGCAGCGCTAGAGCAGCTGAGCTTACCTACGAGCAGTACGTC. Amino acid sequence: CSARAAELTYEQYV.

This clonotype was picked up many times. The CDR3 nucleotides are TGTGCCAGCACCACTACTAGCGGGAACTACAATGAGCAGTTCTTC. This gives the protein CASTTTSGNYNEQFF. V gene TRBV28 combines with J gene TRBJ2-1; TRBD2 aligns across 10 bases. Per germline, CDR1 MDHEN and CDR2 SYDVKM. V lost 7 bases, J lost 3 bases, and 6 bases stayed unmatched. This CDR3 has 15 amino acids.

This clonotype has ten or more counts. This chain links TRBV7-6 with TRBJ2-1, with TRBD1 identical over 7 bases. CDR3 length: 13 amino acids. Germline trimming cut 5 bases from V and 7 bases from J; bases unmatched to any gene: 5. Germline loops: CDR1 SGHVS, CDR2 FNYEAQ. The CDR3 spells CASSLPTGNEQFF. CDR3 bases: TGTGCCAGCAGCCTCCCGACAGGGAATGAGCAGTTCTTC.

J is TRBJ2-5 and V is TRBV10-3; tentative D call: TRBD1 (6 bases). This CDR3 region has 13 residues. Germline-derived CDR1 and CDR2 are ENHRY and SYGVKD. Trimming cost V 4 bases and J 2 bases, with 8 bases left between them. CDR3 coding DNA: TGTGCCATCAGTGCTGGACAGCAAGAGACCCAGTACTTC. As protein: CAISAGQQETQYF.

The CDR3 spells CASSVAGTHTGELFF. CDR3 coding DNA: TGTGCCAGCAGCGTAGCTGGAACTCATACCGGGGAGCTGTTTTTT. The V and J genes are TRBV9 and TRBJ2-2, with D unresolved. The germline CDR1 and CDR2 sequences are SGDLS and YYNGEE. Deletions cut 0 bases from V and 5 bases from J, with 11 bases between. The CDR3 has 15 residues.

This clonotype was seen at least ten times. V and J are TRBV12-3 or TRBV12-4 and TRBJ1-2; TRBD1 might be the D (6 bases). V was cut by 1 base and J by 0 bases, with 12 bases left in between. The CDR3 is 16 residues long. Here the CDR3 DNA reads TGTGCCAGCAGTTTAGGGAACAGGGCACCTAACTATGGCTACACCTTC. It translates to CASSLGNRAPNYGYTF.

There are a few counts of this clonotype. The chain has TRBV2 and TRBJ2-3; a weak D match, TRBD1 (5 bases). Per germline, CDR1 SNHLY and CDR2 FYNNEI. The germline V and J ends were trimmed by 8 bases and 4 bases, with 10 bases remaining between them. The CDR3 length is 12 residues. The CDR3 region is CASCSGSDTQYF. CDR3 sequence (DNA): TGTGCCAGCTGTTCAGGGTCAGATACGCAGTATTTT.

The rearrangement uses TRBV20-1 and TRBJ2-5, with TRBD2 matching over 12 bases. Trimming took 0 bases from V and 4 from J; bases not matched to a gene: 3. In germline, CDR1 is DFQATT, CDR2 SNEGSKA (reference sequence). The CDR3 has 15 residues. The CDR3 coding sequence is TGCAGTGCTAGAGAAACTAGCGGGGGGAGAGAGACCCAGTACTTC. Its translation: CSARETSGGRETQYF.

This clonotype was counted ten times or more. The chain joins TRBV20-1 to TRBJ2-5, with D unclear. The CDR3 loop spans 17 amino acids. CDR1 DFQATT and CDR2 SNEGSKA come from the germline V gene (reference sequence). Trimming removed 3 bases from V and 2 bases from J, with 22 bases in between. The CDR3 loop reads CSASPEVFLSLQETQYF. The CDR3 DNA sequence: TGCAGTGCTAGCCCTGAGGTCTTCCTGAGCCTACAAGAGACCCAGTACTTC.

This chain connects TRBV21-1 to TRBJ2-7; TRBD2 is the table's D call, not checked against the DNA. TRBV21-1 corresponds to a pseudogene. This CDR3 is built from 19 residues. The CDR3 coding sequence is TGTGCCAGCAGCTCCAAAGGGAGGCAGGGCAACGTTTTCTGCCACGAGCAGTACTTC. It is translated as CASSSKGRQGNVFCHEQYF.

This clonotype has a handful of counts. The CDR3 protein is CSVYLGTSGNHEQYF. The DNA for the CDR3 is TGCAGCGTTTATCTCGGGACTAGCGGGAACCACGAGCAGTACTTC. The chain couples TRBV29-1 to TRBJ2-7; TRBD2 matches at 13 bases. CDR1 is SQVTM and CDR2 is ANQGSEA in the germline V gene. Trimming cost V 5 bases and J 5 bases; bases outside gene matches: 9. CDR3 length: 15 amino acids.